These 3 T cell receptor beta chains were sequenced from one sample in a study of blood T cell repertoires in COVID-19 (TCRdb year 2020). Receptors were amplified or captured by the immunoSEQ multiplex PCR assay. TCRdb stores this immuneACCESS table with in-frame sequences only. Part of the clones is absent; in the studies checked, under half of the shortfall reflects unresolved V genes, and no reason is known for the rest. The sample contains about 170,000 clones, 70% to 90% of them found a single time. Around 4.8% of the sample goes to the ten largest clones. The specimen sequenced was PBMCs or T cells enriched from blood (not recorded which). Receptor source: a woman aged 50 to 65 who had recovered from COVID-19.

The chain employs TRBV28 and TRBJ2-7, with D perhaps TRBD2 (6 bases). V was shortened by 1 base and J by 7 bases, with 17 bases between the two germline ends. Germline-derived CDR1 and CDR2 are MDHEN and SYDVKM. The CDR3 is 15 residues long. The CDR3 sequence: CASSLSPGGVGEQYV. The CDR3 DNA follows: TGTGCCAGCAGTTTATCCCCCGGCGGGGTAGGGGAGCAGTACGTC.

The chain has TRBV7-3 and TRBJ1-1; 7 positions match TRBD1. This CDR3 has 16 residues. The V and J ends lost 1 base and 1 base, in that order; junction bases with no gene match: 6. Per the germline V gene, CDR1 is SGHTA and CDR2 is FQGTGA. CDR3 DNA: TGTGCCAGCAGCTTAATAGGAGGGGGCCGGAACACTGAAGCTTTCTTT. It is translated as CASSLIGGGRNTEAFF.

The CDR3 sequence: CASSDIAVSSYNEQFF. CDR3 sequence (DNA): TGCGCCAGCAGTGACATAGCGGTAAGCTCCTACAATGAGCAGTTCTTC. The V gene is TRBV10-2, the J gene TRBJ2-1, with D possibly matching TRBD2 (6 bases). This CDR3 has 16 amino acids. Trimming cost V 3 bases and J 0 bases, with 12 bases left between them. Germline CDR1 reads WSHSY; CDR2 reads SAAADI.